A selection of T cell receptor beta chains follows, all from one sample in a study of blood T cell repertoires in COVID-19. Produced via immunoSEQ multiplex PCR; TCRdb's table is partial and in-frame only. The table lists approximately 200,000 clones, about nine tenths of them singletons. The sequenced material came from peripheral blood. The receptors were sampled from a man aged 25-45 years with COVID-19, enrolled during active disease. The CDR3 runs from the conserved cysteine through the conserved F or W. A D gene is named only where the DNA matches it firmly. Size is stated for part of the rows, as once, few or many counts, or as a class when the clone is expanded.

>TRBJ1-2|NA|TRBD1|TRBV6-2/TRBV6-3
CATSRDRGVYGYTF
TGTGCCACCAGCCGGGACAGGGGCGTCTATGGCTACACCTTC
>TRBJ2-3|NA|TRBD2|TRBV10-3
CATSTSAESTDTQYF
TGTGCCACCTCGACTAGCGCTGAGAGTACAGATACGCAGTATTTT
>TRBJ1-3|NA|TRBD1|TRBV6-4
CASSLQQTGTGNTIYF
TGTGCCAGCAGCCTACAACAGACAGGGACCGGAAACACCATATATTTT
>TRBJ1-5|NA|NA|TRBV11-1
CASSLERKQPQHF
TGTGCCAGCAGCTTAGAGCGTAAACAGCCCCAGCATTTT
>TRBJ2-1|NA|TRBD2|TRBV27
CASSSNPGTSGRNFYNEQFF
TGTGCCAGCAGTTCCAACCCCGGGACTAGCGGGAGGAACTTTTACAATGAGCAGTTCTTC
>TRBJ2-7|once|TRBD1|TRBV19
CASSRRGHGYEQYF
TGTGCCAGTAGCCGAAGGGGGCACGGCTACGAGCAGTACTTC
>TRBJ1-1|once|TRBD1|TRBV4-1
CASSQGVQGAVTEAFF
TGCGCCAGCAGCCAAGGGGTGCAGGGGGCGGTCACTGAAGCTTTCTTT
>TRBJ1-5|NA|NA|TRBV9
CASSRDLLSNQPQHF
TGTGCCAGCAGCCGGGACTTACTTAGCAATCAGCCCCAGCATTTT
>TRBJ2-2|once|NA|TRBV28
CASKSGQQAGELFF
TGTGCCAGCAAATCGGGACAACAGGCCGGGGAGCTGTTTTTT
>TRBJ1-5|NA|TRBD1|TRBV2
CASTPRTGVNQPQHF
TGTGCCAGCACCCCCCGGACAGGCGTCAATCAGCCCCAGCATTTT
>TRBJ2-2|NA|NA|TRBV12-5
CASGLDPRGGGELFF
TGTGCTAGTGGTTTGGACCCTAGGGGTGGCGGGGAGCTGTTTTTT
>TRBJ2-3|NA|TRBD1|TRBV10-3
CAIRPPRQGFSTDTQYF
TGTGCCATCAGGCCCCCTCGACAGGGATTTAGCACAGATACGCAGTATTTT
>TRBJ2-3|NA|NA|TRBV24-1
CATSEGGLDLRDTQYF
TGTGCCACCAGTGAGGGGGGTCTGGATCTAAGAGATACGCAGTATTTT
>TRBJ2-7|NA|TRBD2|TRBV27
CASSLREGLGEQYF
TGTGCCAGCAGTTTGCGGGAGGGCCTCGGGGAGCAGTACTTC
>TRBJ2-3|NA|TRBD1|TRBV5-1
CASSVGQLSTDTQYF
TGCGCCAGCAGCGTGGGACAGCTTAGCACAGATACGCAGTATTTT
>TRBJ1-5|NA|NA|TRBV27
CASLNGGQGPPGKQPQHF
TGTGCCAGCCTCAACGGGGGGCAGGGGCCACCGGGGAAGCAGCCCCAGCATTTT
>TRBJ2-3|NA|TRBD1|TRBV10-3
CAISFGQGETDTQYF
TGTGCCATCAGCTTTGGGCAGGGGGAAACAGATACGCAGTATTTT
>TRBJ1-2|once|TRBD1|TRBV4-1
CASSQVPGQANGDGYTF
TGCGCCAGCAGCCAAGTCCCGGGACAGGCTAACGGGGATGGCTACACCTTC
>TRBJ1-2|once|NA|TRBV6-2/TRBV6-3
CASSPTSYGYTF
TGTGCCAGCAGCCCTACATCGTATGGCTACACCTTC
>TRBJ1-1|NA|NA|TRBV19
CASSLQGNTEAFF
TGTGCCAGTAGCCTACAGGGAAACACTGAAGCTTTCTTT
>TRBJ1-5|NA|TRBD1|TRBV7-8
CASSSHRGQGYQPQHF
TGTGCCAGCAGCTCCCATCGGGGACAGGGCTATCAGCCCCAGCATTTT
>TRBJ2-2|once|NA|TRBV9
CASRGSFANTGELFF
TGTGCCAGCCGCGGAAGCTTCGCGAACACCGGGGAGCTGTTTTTT
>TRBJ2-1|NA|TRBD2|TRBV11-1
CASSPPTGGLSGEQFF
TGTGCCAGCAGCCCGCCCACCGGGGGGTTATCGGGTGAGCAGTTCTTC
>TRBJ1-3|NA|NA|TRBV18
CASSPKTGSGTTGSGNTIYF
TGTGCCAGCTCACCCAAAACCGGATCCGGGACAACTGGTTCCGGAAACACCATATATTTT
>TRBJ2-1|NA|NA|TRBV20-1
CSASSNYNEQFF
TGCAGTGCTAGTTCCAATTACAATGAGCAGTTCTTC
>TRBJ2-7|few|NA|TRBV18
CASSEEGGSYEQYF
TGTGCCAGCTCGGAGGAGGGGGGGTCCTACGAGCAGTACTTC
>TRBJ2-2|NA|TRBD1|TRBV5-4
CASSGPDRSNTGELFF
TGTGCCAGCAGCGGACCGGACAGGTCGAACACCGGGGAGCTGTTTTTT
>TRBJ2-3|NA|TRBD2|TRBV28
CASSLREGSTDTQYF
TGTGCCAGCAGTCTCCGGGAGGGTAGCACAGATACGCAGTATTTT
>TRBJ2-3|few|NA|TRBV15
CATSRHPGRGATDTQYF
TGTGCCACCAGCAGACACCCTGGCCGGGGTGCTACAGATACGCAGTATTTT
>TRBJ1-1|NA|NA|TRBV19
CASSYTRNTEAFF
TGTGCCAGTAGTTATACACGGAACACTGAAGCTTTCTTT
>TRBJ1-5|NA|NA|TRBV18
CASSRSVDQPQHF
TGTGCCAGCTCACGTTCGGTGGATCAGCCCCAGCATTTT
>TRBJ2-3|NA|TRBD2|TRBV10-3
CAISDQRGARDTQYF
TGTGCCATCAGTGACCAGCGGGGGGCCAGGGATACGCAGTATTTT
>TRBJ1-1|NA|NA|TRBV12-5
CASGLSSGNTEAFF
TGTGCTAGTGGTTTGAGCAGCGGGAACACTGAAGCTTTCTTT
>TRBJ1-5|NA|NA|TRBV7-9
CASSLSGAGGNQPQHF
TGTGCCAGCAGCTTATCAGGGGCAGGAGGCAATCAGCCCCAGCATTTT
>TRBJ2-5|few|TRBD2|TRBV5-6
CASSLVLAGGQETQYF
TGTGCCAGCAGCTTGGTACTAGCGGGGGGGCAAGAGACCCAGTACTTC
>TRBJ2-6|NA|TRBD1|TRBV5-8
CASSFNPQGAPSGANVLTF
TGTGCCAGCAGCTTCAACCCCCAGGGGGCTCCCTCTGGGGCCAACGTCCTGACTTTC
>TRBJ2-3|NA|NA|TRBV5-1
CASSPQRSTDTQYF
TGCGCCAGCAGCCCTCAGCGGTCCACAGATACGCAGTATTTT
>TRBJ2-3|few|TRBD2|TRBV18
CASSPRTSGSGDTQYF
TGTGCCAGCTCACCACGGACTAGCGGGAGTGGGGATACGCAGTATTTT
>TRBJ1-1|once|NA|TRBV29-1
CSVEEEGRGARTEAFF
TGCAGCGTTGAAGAGGAGGGGCGAGGGGCACGCACTGAAGCTTTCTTT
>TRBJ1-1|NA|TRBD1|TRBV6-5
CASSYSDRVAEAFF
TGTGCCAGCAGTTACTCGGACAGGGTTGCTGAAGCTTTCTTT